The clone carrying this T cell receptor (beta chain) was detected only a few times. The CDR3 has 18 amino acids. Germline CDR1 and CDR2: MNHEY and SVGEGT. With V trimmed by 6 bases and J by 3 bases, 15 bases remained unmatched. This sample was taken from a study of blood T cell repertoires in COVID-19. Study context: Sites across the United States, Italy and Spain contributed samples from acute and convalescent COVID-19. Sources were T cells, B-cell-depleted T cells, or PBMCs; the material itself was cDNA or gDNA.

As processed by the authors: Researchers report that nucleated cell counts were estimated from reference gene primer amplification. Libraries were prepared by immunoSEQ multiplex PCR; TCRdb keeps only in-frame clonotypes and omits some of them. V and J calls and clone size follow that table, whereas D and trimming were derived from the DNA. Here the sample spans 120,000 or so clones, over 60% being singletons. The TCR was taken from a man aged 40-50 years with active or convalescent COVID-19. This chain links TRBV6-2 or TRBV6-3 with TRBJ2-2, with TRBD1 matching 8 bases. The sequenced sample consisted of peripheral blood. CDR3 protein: CASSPTASTGADTGELFF. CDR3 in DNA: TGTGCCAGCAGCCCTACTGCCTCGACAGGGGCGGACACCGGGGAGCTGTTTTTT.